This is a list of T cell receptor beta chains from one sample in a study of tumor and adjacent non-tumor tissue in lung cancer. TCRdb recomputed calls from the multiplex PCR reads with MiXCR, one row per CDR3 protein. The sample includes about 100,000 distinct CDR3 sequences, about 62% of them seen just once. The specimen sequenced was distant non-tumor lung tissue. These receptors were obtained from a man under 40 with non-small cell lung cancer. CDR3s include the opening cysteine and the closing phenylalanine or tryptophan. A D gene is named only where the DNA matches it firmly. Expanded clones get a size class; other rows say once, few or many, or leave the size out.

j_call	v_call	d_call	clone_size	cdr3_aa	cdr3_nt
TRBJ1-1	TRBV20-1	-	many	CSARGDPPYHF	TGCAGTGCTAGAGGGGACCCCCCGTATCACTTT
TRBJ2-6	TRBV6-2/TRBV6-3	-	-	CASRLLAGYSGANVMTF	TGTGCCAGCAGGCTCCTGGCAGGCTACTCTGGGGCCAACGTCATGACTTTC
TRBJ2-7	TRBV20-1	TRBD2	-	CSARDLGGGFYEQYF	TGCAGTGCTAGAGATCTAGGCGGGGGGTTCTACGAGCAGTACTTC
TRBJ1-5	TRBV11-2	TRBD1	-	CPRSSTGEGQPQHF	TGTCCCCGCAGTTCCACAGGGGAAGGTCAGCCCCAGCATTTT
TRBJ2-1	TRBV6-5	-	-	CTSSYGAQTYNEQFF	TGTACCAGCAGCTACGGGGCCCAGACCTACAATGAGCAGTTCTTC
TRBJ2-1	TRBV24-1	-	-	CATSEPLSNERSF	TGTGCCACCAGTGAGCCCTTGAGCAATGAGCGGTCCTTC
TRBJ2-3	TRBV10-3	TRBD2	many	CAIGTSGGTDTQYF	TGTGCCATCGGCACTAGCGGGGGCACAGATACGCAGTATTTT
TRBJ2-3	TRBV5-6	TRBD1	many	CASSPDRVSTDTQYF	TGTGCCAGCAGCCCGGACAGGGTTAGCACAGATACGCAGTATTTT
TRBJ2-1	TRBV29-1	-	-	CNVVRGDEQFF	TGCAACGTTGTAAGAGGCGATGAGCAATTCTTC
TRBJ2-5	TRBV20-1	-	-	CSAKLGPGEIQYF	TGCAGTGCCAAGTTAGGCCCTGGCGAGATCCAATACTTC
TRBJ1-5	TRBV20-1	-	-	CNAGTDAGGNQPQRF	TGCAATGCTGGGACCGACGCAGGTGGCAATCAGCCCCAGCGTTTT
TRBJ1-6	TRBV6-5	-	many	CASNPSGGDSPLHF	TGTGCCAGCAACCCAAGCGGGGGAGACTCACCCCTCCACTTT
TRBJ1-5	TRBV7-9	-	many	CASSLSDGSQPQHF	TGTGCCAGCAGCTTATCGGACGGGAGTCAGCCCCAGCATTTT
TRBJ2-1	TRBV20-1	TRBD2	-	CSALAGVKYNEQLF	TGCAGTGCATTAGCGGGAGTGAAGTACAATGAGCAGTTATTC
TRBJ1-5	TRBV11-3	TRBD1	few	CASSQGEGANQPQHF	TGTGCGAGCAGCCAGGGGGAGGGGGCCAATCAGCCCCAGCATTTT
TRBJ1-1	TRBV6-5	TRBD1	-	CASSYSQGVNTEAFF	TGTGCCAGCAGTTACTCCCAGGGGGTGAACACCGAAGCTTTCTTT
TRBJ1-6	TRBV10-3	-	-	CAITPDISYNSPPHF	TGTGCCATCACCCCGGACATCTCCTATAATTCACCTCCCCACTTT
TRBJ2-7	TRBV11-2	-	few	CASSPLTGSNSVRYEQYF	TGTGCCAGCAGCCCCCTCACCGGGAGTAATTCCGTCCGCTACGAGCAGTACTTC
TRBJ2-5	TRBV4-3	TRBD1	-	CASSQQPPEQGVGETQYF	TGCGCCAGCAGTCAACAACCCCCGGAACAGGGGGTTGGAGAGACCCAGTACTTC
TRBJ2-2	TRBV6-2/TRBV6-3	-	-	CVSSYRDTGELFF	TGTGTCAGCAGTTACAGGGACACCGGGGAGCTGTTCTTT
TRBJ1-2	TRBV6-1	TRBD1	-	CARSEGDSISNYGYTF	TGTGCCAGGAGTGAGGGGGACAGCATATCTAACTATGGCTACACCTTC
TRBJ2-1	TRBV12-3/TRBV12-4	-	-	CASSPGDHEQFF	TGTGCCAGCAGCCCAGGGGATCACGAACAGTTCTTC
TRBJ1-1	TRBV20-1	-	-	CSASDRDLGGYTEAFF	TGCAGCGCTAGTGATCGGGACTTGGGTGGGTACACTGAGGCTTTCTTT
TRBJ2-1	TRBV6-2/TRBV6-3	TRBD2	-	CASNHLLAGNNEQFF	TGTGCCAGCAACCACTTACTAGCGGGGAACAATGAGCAGTTCTTC
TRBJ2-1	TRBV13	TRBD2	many	CASSSPSGGNNEQFF	TGTGCCAGCAGCTCCCCTAGCGGGGGGAACAATGAGCAGTTCTTC
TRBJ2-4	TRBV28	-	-	CASGSIPKNIQYF	TGTGCCAGCGGCTCCATACCCAAAAACATTCAGTACTTC
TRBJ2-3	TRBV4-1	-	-	CASSQDLSSNQPQYF	TGCGCCAGCAGCCAAGATCTGAGCTCTAATCAGCCCCAGTATTTT
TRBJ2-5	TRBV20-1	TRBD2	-	CGVRVGGKTQYF	TGCGGTGTTAGAGTCGGGGGGAAGACCCAGTACTTC
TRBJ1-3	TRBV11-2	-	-	CASSIVRLGNTIYF	TGTGCCAGCAGCATAGTGAGGTTAGGAAACACCATATATTTT
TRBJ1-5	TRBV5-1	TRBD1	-	CASSWTGRHEPQHF	TGCGCCAGCAGCTGGACAGGGAGGCACGAGCCCCAGCATTTT
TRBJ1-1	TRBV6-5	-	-	CASSYYGDSEAFF	TGTGCCAGCAGTTACTACGGGGACTCTGAAGCTTTCTTT
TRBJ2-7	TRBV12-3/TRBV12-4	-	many	CASSLGNSYEQYF	TGTGCCAGCAGTTTGGGGAATTCCTACGAGCAGTACTTC
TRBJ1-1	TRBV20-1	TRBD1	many	CSAIPTQGPNTEAFF	TGCAGTGCTATCCCCACACAGGGGCCGAACACTGAAGCTTTCTTT
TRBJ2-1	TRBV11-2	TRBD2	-	CASRLGLADNVQLF	TGTGCCAGCCGACTCGGGCTAGCGGACAATGTGCAGCTCTTC
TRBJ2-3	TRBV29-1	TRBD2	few	CSVVTASGGTDTQYF	TGCAGCGTTGTAACAGCCAGCGGGGGCACAGATACGCAGTATTTT
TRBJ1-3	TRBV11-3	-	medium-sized	CASSLGRDSGNTIYF	TGTGCCAGCAGCTTAGGTCGGGACTCTGGAAACACCATATATTTT
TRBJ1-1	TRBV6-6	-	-	CASTKRTYTEAFF	TGTGCCAGCACCAAGCGTACTTACACTGAAGCTTTCTTT
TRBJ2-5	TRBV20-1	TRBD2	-	CSARASGRGGTHYF	TGCAGTGCTAGAGCAAGCGGGAGGGGTGGGACCCACTACTTC
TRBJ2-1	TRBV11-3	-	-	CASSPLTISYKEQFF	TGTGCCAGCAGCCCCCTGACTATTTCCTACAAAGAGCAGTTCTTC
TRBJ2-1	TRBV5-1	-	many	CASSLPTSGTQFF	TGCGCCAGCAGCTTGCCCACCTCGGGGACCCAGTTCTTC